These 32 T cell receptor beta chains originate from one sample sequenced in a study of Ad26.COV2.S vaccination and SARS-CoV-2 variants. The sample's treatment: about 20 received Ad26.COV2.S at low or high dose, single or two shots; about 5 received placebo; per-sample allocation not given. Samples came from day 63 after the first vaccine or placebo injection. Produced via immunoSEQ multiplex PCR; TCRdb's table is partial and in-frame only. Among about 680,000 clones listed, roughly 90% were seen once. Sequenced here: peripheral blood, sampled in a trial of Ad26.COV2.S vaccine versus placebo. These receptors were obtained from a person aged 18 to 59 who received the Ad26.COV2.S COVID-19 vaccine or a placebo.

This chain uses TRBV2 with TRBJ1-2, with D perhaps matching TRBD1 (5 bases). This CDR3 comprises 14 residues. V lost 3 bases to trimming and J lost 5 bases, with 13 bases between them. CDR1 is SNHLY and CDR2 is FYNNEI in the germline V gene. The CDR3 DNA follows: TGTGCCAGCAGTGACCCCCAGTCAGGGTATGGCTACACCTTC. Amino acid sequence: CASSDPQSGYGYTF.

The chain joins TRBV6-5 to TRBJ1-3; no clear D. V lost 0 bases and J 4 bases, leaving 10 bases between the germline ends. This CDR3 has 15 residues. The germline V gene encodes CDR1 MNHEY and CDR2 SVGAGI. The CDR3 spells CASSYSQTFGNTIYF. In nucleotides, the CDR3 is TGTGCCAGCAGTTACTCCCAGACATTCGGAAACACCATATATTTT.

The chain carries TRBV7-2 and TRBJ1-2; D is possibly TRBD1 (5 bases). Trimming pared 4 bases from V and 3 bases from J, leaving 18 bases between. Germline values: CDR1 SGHTA, CDR2 FQGNSA. The CDR3 runs 16 residues. Here the CDR3 reads CASSSQAPTAYYGYTF. In DNA form, the CDR3 reads TGTGCCAGCAGCTCCCAGGCCCCGACAGCTTACTATGGCTACACCTTC.

This clone has only a few counts. The chain combines TRBV2 with TRBJ1-3, with D unclear. The CDR3 length is 15 residues. The V end lost 4 bases, the J end lost 3 bases, and 13 bases lay between the germline ends. CDR1 is SNHLY and CDR2 is FYNNEI in the germline V gene. The CDR3: CASSAERLSGNTIYF. As DNA, the CDR3 is TGTGCCAGCAGTGCGGAGCGCTTAAGTGGAAACACCATATATTTT.

This sequence joins TRBV5-4 and TRBJ2-3; 10 nucleotides align to TRBD2. The germline gives CDR1 SGHNT, CDR2 YYREEE (reference sequence). Trimming removed 4 bases from V and 4 bases from J; junction bases left unmatched: 9. CDR3 length: 16 residues. CDR3 in amino acids: CASSNQRGGGADTQYF. The CDR3 DNA is TGTGCCAGCAGCAACCAGCGGGGGGGCGGTGCAGATACGCAGTATTTT.

This sequence joins TRBV5-1 and TRBJ2-1, with a tentative D call TRBD1 (7 bases). The CDR3 consists of 15 residues. CDR1 and CDR2 (germline): SGHRS, YFSETQ. The ends were cut back, 4 bases at V and 5 bases at J, with 16 bases in the middle. CDR3 region: CASSTGGTADNEQFF. CDR3 sequence (DNA): TGCGCCAGCAGCACCGGCGGGACAGCAGACAATGAGCAGTTCTTC.

This clone was seen a few times. The V and J genes are TRBV5-1 and TRBJ1-3, with D unresolved. V lost 3 bases, J lost 0 bases, and 10 bases lay in between. Germline V lookup: CDR1 SGHRS, CDR2 YFSETQ. CDR3 length: 15 residues. CDR3 protein: CASSSQGISGNTIYF. CDR3 nucleotides: TGCGCCAGCAGCTCCCAAGGGATCTCTGGAAACACCATATATTTT.

The rearrangement joins TRBV5-4 to TRBJ2-2; 9 bases line up with TRBD1. With V trimmed by 2 bases and J by 7 bases, 6 bases remained unmatched. The CDR3 is 15 residues long. Germline V gene lookup returns CDR1 SGHNT and CDR2 YYREEE (reference sequence). The chain's CDR3 is CASSFYRGRDGELFF. CDR3 DNA sequence: TGTGCCAGCAGCTTCTACAGGGGGCGGGACGGGGAGCTGTTTTTT.

The genes are TRBV12-3 or TRBV12-4 and TRBJ2-1; a possible D gene is TRBD2 (6 bases). The CDR3 contains 13 residues. V dropped 5 bases and J dropped 9 bases, with 14 bases sitting between them. The DNA of the CDR3 is TGTGCCAGCAGTACAATTACTAGCACTGAGCAGTTCTTC. Its protein product is CASSTITSTEQFF.

CDR3 protein: CASNPSRTGELFF. CDR3 sequence (DNA): TGTGCCAGTAACCCATCTCGGACCGGGGAGCTGTTTTTT. The V and J genes are TRBV19 and TRBJ2-2, with D uncertain. V lost 7 bases and J 5 bases, leaving 11 bases between the germline ends. Looked up from germline, CDR1 is LNHDA and CDR2 is SQIVND (reference sequence). The CDR3 consists of 13 residues.

The V and J genes are TRBV11-3 and TRBJ2-2; 7 nucleotides align to TRBD1. This CDR3 comprises 14 residues. Losses at the gene ends were 4 bases for V and 7 bases for J; bases not matched to a gene: 6. The germline V gene encodes CDR1 SGHNT and CDR2 YENEEA. The CDR3: CASSSYRGDGELFF. The CDR3 bases are TGTGCCAGCAGCTCCTACAGGGGAGACGGGGAGCTGTTTTTT. The full variable domain, with the rest looked up from reference TRBV11-3 and TRBJ2-2, is EAGVVQSPRYKIIEKKQPVAFWCNPISGHNTLYWYLQNLGQGPELLIRYENEEAVDDSQLPKDRFSAERLKGVDSTLKIQPAELGDSAVYLCASSSYRGDGELFFGEGSRLTVL.

This clone was seen only once. Here the CDR3 DNA reads TGCAGCGTTGACTGGGGCGGGGAGCTGTTTTTT. Translated, it gives CSVDWGGELFF. The chain couples TRBV29-1 to TRBJ2-2; D remains ambiguous. The CDR3 runs to 11 residues. Trimming removed 3 bases from V and 7 bases from J, with 6 bases in between. In germline, CDR1 is SQVTM, CDR2 ANQGSEA.

CDR3 sequence (DNA): TGCAGTGTTGGGGGGGCCGGTGGCTACACCTTC. Its translation: CSVGGAGGYTF. J is TRBJ1-2 and V is TRBV20-1; the D gene is possibly TRBD1 (6 bases). The CDR3 runs to 11 residues. The germline V and J ends were trimmed by 7 bases and 7 bases, with 13 bases remaining between them. Germline lookup yields CDR1 DFQATT and CDR2 SNEGSKA (reference sequence).

This chain joins TRBV7-6 and TRBJ2-3, with TRBD2 matching over 7 bases. Germline CDR1 and CDR2: SGHVS and FNYEAQ. CDR3 length: 16 amino acids. With V trimmed by 0 bases and J by 4 bases, 7 bases remained unmatched. CDR3 amino acids: CASSLAASRGADTQYF. The CDR3 DNA sequence: TGTGCCAGCAGCTTAGCGGCTAGTCGGGGGGCAGATACGCAGTATTTT. Full variable domain (missing parts from reference TRBV7-6 and TRBJ2-3): GAGVSQSPRYKVTKRGQDVALRCDPISGHVSLYWYRQALGQGPEFLTYFNYEAQQDKSGLPNDRFSAERPEGSISTLTIQRTEQRDSAMYRCASSLAASRGADTQYFGPGTRLTVL.

This clone was found a few times. The V call is TRBV30, the J call TRBJ1-5; D might be TRBD1 (6 bases). The CDR3 runs 13 residues. Germline CDR1 is GTSNPN and CDR2 is SVGIG (reference sequence). V was trimmed by 5 bases and J by 6 bases, leaving 14 bases between them. The CDR3 region has the DNA TGTGCCTGGTCCACAGGGTCCGCTCAGCCCCAGCATTTT. Protein sequence: CAWSTGSAQPQHF.

A word on this clone: This CDR3 is also generated by other DNA sequences in the sample. The rearrangement uses TRBV18 and TRBJ2-2, with 7 nucleotides matching TRBD1. The ends lost 3 bases at V and 2 bases at J; junction bases unmatched: 3. Germline V CDR1 and CDR2: KGHSH, LQKENI. CDR3 length: 15 residues. In DNA, the CDR3 is TGTGCCAGCTCACCGGACAGGACCAACACCGGGGAGCTGTTTTTT. This translates into CASSPDRTNTGELFF.

This chain connects TRBV6-6 to TRBJ2-3, with 14 positions matching TRBD2. Germline V gene lookup returns CDR1 MNHNY and CDR2 SVGAGI (reference sequence). The CDR3 runs to 17 residues. The V gene end was trimmed by 5 bases and the J gene end by 1 base; junction bases not matched to a gene: 5. Written as DNA, the CDR3 is TGTGCCAGCAGTCGCGGACTAGCGGGAGGAGGCACAGATACGCAGTATTTT. It codes for CASSRGLAGGGTDTQYF.

The chain is built from TRBV15 and TRBJ2-7; 12 nucleotides match TRBD2. The CDR3 length is 16 residues. Trimming removed 3 bases from V and 3 bases from J; junction bases left unmatched: 6. Germline V gives CDR1 LNHNV, CDR2 YYDKDF (reference sequence). The CDR3 sequence is CATSSGLAGSGYEQYF. CDR3 DNA: TGTGCCACCAGCAGCGGACTAGCGGGATCGGGCTACGAGCAGTACTTC. Looking up the rest from reference TRBV15 and TRBJ2-7 gives the full variable domain: DAMVIQNPRYQVTQFGKPVTLSCSQTLNHNVMYWYQQKSSQAPKLLFHYYDKDFNNEADTPDNFQSRRPNTSFCFLDIRSPGLGDTAMYLCATSSGLAGSGYEQYFGPGTRLTVT.

The chain's CDR3 is CASRDPASSEAFF. The CDR3 nucleotides read TGTGCCAGCAGGGACCCTGCCAGCTCTGAAGCTTTCTTT. V and J are TRBV6-5 and TRBJ1-1; D remains ambiguous. Between the trimmed V and J ends, which lost 6 bases and 6 bases, there was a span of 14 bases. The germline V gene encodes CDR1 MNHEY and CDR2 SVGAGI. There are 13 residues in the CDR3.

This clone was recorded only once. Within the sample, other DNA sequences also encode this same CDR3. The chain uses TRBV7-2 and TRBJ2-5; 10 bases align to TRBD2. J was trimmed by 1 base and V by 1 base; bases with no gene match: 0. This CDR3 region has 15 residues. Germline V gene sequence: CDR1 SGHTA, CDR2 FQGNSA. CDR3 region: CASSLVAGGQETQYF. The CDR3 DNA follows: TGTGCCAGCAGCTTAGTAGCGGGGGGCCAAGAGACCCAGTACTTC.

The chain has TRBV18 and TRBJ2-1, with TRBD1 identical over 8 bases. The V segment lost 3 bases and the J segment 5 bases; nucleotides outside the gene matches: 6. Germline V gene data show CDR1 as KGHSH and CDR2 as LQKENI. The CDR3 runs to 15 residues. The CDR3 protein is CASSPPGQANNEQFF. In nucleotides, the CDR3 is TGTGCCAGCTCACCGCCGGGACAGGCTAACAATGAGCAGTTCTTC.

V and J are TRBV19 and TRBJ2-5; TRBD2 might be the D (5 bases). The CDR3 has 14 amino acids. Germline V CDR1 and CDR2: LNHDA, SQIVND (reference sequence). Trimming shortened V by 2 bases and J by 4 bases, and 11 bases separated the two germline ends. The CDR3: CASSITAVGETQYF. CDR3 bases: TGTGCCAGTAGTATAACAGCGGTTGGAGAGACCCAGTACTTC. Using reference TRBV19 and TRBJ2-5 for the parts outside the CDR3, the full variable domain is DGGITQSPKYLFRKEGQNVTLSCEQNLNHDAMYWYRQDPGQGLRLIYYSQIVNDFQKGDIAEGYSVSREKKESFPLTVTSAQKNPTAFYLCASSITAVGETQYFGPGTRLLVL.

The rearrangement links TRBV5-8 to TRBJ2-3; 8 bases match TRBD1. This CDR3 is built from 16 residues. From germline, CDR1 is SGHTS and CDR2 YDEGEE. The V and J ends lost 2 bases and 1 base, in that order; junction bases with no gene match: 6. Here the CDR3 DNA reads TGTGCCAGCAGCTTCTACAGGGGGACTGGCACAGATACGCAGTATTTT. This encodes CASSFYRGTGTDTQYF.

The V call is TRBV9, the J call TRBJ1-6; D not certain. The V end was cut by 3 bases, the J end by 10 bases, with 8 bases between. Germline assignment: CDR1 SGDLS and CDR2 YYNGEE. The CDR3 is made up of 12 amino acids. The CDR3 reads CASSAGNSPLHF. DNA for the CDR3: TGTGCCAGCAGCGCCGGGAACTCACCCCTCCACTTT.

This clone was observed a few times. V usage is TRBV3-1 (or the pseudogene TRBV3-2) and J usage is TRBJ2-5; tentatively, D is TRBD2 (6 bases). Germline values: CDR1 LGHDT, CDR2 YNNKEL (reference sequence). This CDR3 comprises 13 residues. V was shortened by 7 bases and J by 4 bases, with 13 bases between the two germline ends. The DNA for the CDR3 is TGTGCCAGCACCGACGGGGGAAGAGAGACCCAGTACTTC. Amino acid sequence: CASTDGGRETQYF.

V is TRBV29-1 and J is TRBJ2-7, with TRBD1 as a possible D gene (5 bases). With 5 bases removed from V and 2 bases from J, the gap between germline ends came to 7 bases. CDR3 length: 11 residues. The germline V gene encodes CDR1 SQVTM and CDR2 ANQGSEA. The CDR3 region has the DNA TGCAGCGTTAGCAGGGCCTACGAGCAGTACTTC. It translates to CSVSRAYEQYF.

This chain links TRBV2 with TRBJ2-3; 7 nucleotides align to TRBD1. Trimming removed 3 bases from V and 1 base from J; junction bases left unmatched: 10. CDR3 length: 17 amino acids. Germline loops: CDR1 SNHLY, CDR2 FYNNEI. The CDR3 DNA follows: TGTGCCAGCAGTGATCCAGGGGGTGCGGCTGGCACAGATACGCAGTATTTT. Protein sequence: CASSDPGGAAGTDTQYF.

The CDR3: CASSERGDRREAFF. CDR3 DNA: TGTGCCAGCAGTGAAAGGGGGGACCGCCGTGAAGCTTTCTTT. The chain employs TRBV2 and TRBJ1-1; the D gene is possibly TRBD1 (6 bases). The germline V gene has CDR1 SNHLY and CDR2 FYNNEI. The CDR3 length is 14 residues. V was clipped by 2 bases and J by 7 bases, with 14 bases between them.

The chain uses TRBV7-9 and TRBJ1-1; D ambiguous. There are 11 residues in the CDR3. CDR1 and CDR2 from the germline V gene are SEHNR and FQNEAQ (reference sequence). V gave up 2 bases and J gave up 5 bases, with 3 bases separating them. The CDR3 loop reads CASSLKTEAFF. In DNA, the CDR3 is TGTGCCAGCAGCTTAAAGACTGAAGCTTTCTTT. Using reference TRBV7-9 and TRBJ1-1 for the parts outside the CDR3, the full variable domain is DTGVSQNPRHKITKRGQNVTFRCDPISEHNRLYWYRQTLGQGPEFLTYFQNEAQLEKSRLLSDRFSAERPKGSFSTLEIQRTEQGDSAMYLCASSLKTEAFFGQGTRLTVV.

The CDR3 region has the DNA TGTGCCAGCTCACCACCGAGCAGGACCTACAATGAGCAGTTCTTC. This sequence encodes CASSPPSRTYNEQFF. This chain joins TRBV18 and TRBJ2-1; no clear D. Trimming pared 0 bases from V and 2 bases from J, leaving 8 bases between. The CDR3 is made up of 15 amino acids. Germline-derived CDR1 and CDR2 are KGHSH and LQKENI. Full variable domain (rest looked up from reference TRBV18 and TRBJ2-1): NAGVMQNPRHLVRRRGQEARLRCSPMKGHSHVYWYRQLPEEGLKFMVYLQKENIIDESGMPKERFSAEFPKEGPSILRIQQVVRGDSAAYFCASSPPSRTYNEQFFGPGTRLTVL.

The genes are TRBV11-3 and TRBJ2-1, with 12 bases matching TRBD2. The J segment lost 12 bases and the V segment lost 6 bases, leaving 6 bases of the junction unmatched. The germline CDR1 and CDR2 sequences are SGHNT and YENEEA. The CDR3 runs to 13 residues. CDR3 sequence: CASSLTSGGRQFF. The CDR3 DNA reads as TGTGCCAGCAGTCTGACTAGCGGGGGCCGGCAGTTCTTC.

The chain is built from TRBV20-1 and TRBJ1-2; D remains ambiguous. This CDR3 has 16 amino acids. Germline CDR1 and CDR2: DFQATT and SNEGSKA (reference sequence). Trimming cost V 3 bases and J 4 bases, with 21 bases left between them. The CDR3 sequence is CSASTTRASGRYGYTF. CDR3 DNA: TGCAGTGCTAGTACGACCCGGGCCTCCGGACGCTATGGCTACACCTTC.